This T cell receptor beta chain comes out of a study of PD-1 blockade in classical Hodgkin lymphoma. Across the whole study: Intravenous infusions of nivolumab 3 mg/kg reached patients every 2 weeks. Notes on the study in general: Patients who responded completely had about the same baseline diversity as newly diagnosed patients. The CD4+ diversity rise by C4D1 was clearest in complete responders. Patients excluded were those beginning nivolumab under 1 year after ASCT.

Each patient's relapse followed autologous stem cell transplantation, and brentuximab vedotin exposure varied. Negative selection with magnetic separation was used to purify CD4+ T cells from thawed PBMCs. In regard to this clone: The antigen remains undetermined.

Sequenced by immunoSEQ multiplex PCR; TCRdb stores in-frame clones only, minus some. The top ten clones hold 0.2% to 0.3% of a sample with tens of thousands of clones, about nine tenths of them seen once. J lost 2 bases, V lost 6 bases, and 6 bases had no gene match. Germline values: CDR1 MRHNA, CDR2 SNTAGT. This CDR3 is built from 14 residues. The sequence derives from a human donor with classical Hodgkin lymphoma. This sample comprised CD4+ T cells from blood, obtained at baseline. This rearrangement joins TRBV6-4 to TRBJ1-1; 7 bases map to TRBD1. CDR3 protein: CASRAGTANTEAFF. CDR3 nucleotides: TGTGCCAGCAGAGCCGGGACAGCCAACACTGAAGCTTTCTTT.